This passage covers 11 T cell receptor beta chains from one sample sequenced in a study of blood T cells in healthy people across ages. A J-beta primer mix and a sample-barcoded 5' primer were used in a second PCR of roughly 6 to 11 cycles. Each CDR3 protein gets one entry after TCRdb re-called the 5' RACE reads with MiXCR. The sample yields some 800,000 distinct CDR3 sequences, 20% to 25% seen once. The sample also formed part of further work on T cells of mothers and their children.

Sequencing was done on a sample of blood. The receptors shown here come from a boy younger than 18 in good health.

This clonotype has more than one count but fewer than ten. The chain recombines TRBV12-3 or TRBV12-4 with TRBJ2-6, with 9 bases that match TRBD1. Trimming took 5 bases from V and 0 from J; bases not matched to a gene: 11. This CDR3 comprises 19 residues. The CDR3 reads CASSDRTGVTLSGANVLTF. The CDR3 DNA reads TGTGCCAGCAGTGACCGGACAGGGGTCACTCTCTCTGGGGCCAACGTCCTGACTTTC.

This clonotype was counted between two and nine times. The rearrangement links TRBV10-2 to TRBJ2-7, with TRBD1 matching 9 bases. CDR3 length: 17 amino acids. V was pared by 5 bases and J by 3 bases, with 14 bases of the junction left unmatched. Germline V gene data show CDR1 as WSHSY and CDR2 as SAAADI. As DNA, the CDR3 is TGCGCCAGCAGTTTCAAAATAGGGACAGGGTGGATCTACGAGCAGTACTTC. Encoded protein: CASSFKIGTGWIYEQYF.

This clonotype came up a few times. The genes are TRBV5-1 and TRBJ2-3; weak D call: TRBD2 (6 bases). Germline V CDR1 and CDR2: SGHRS, YFSETQ. V was trimmed by 0 bases and J by 2 bases, leaving 16 bases between them. CDR3 length equals 17 residues. Here the CDR3 reads CASSLGSAGPLTDTQYF. The CDR3 DNA sequence: TGCGCCAGCAGCTTGGGATCGGCGGGGCCCCTCACAGATACGCAGTATTTT.

Only a few counts were recorded for this clonotype. The chain employs TRBV7-8 and TRBJ1-1; possibly TRBD1 for D (6 bases). Per the germline V gene, CDR1 is SGHVS and CDR2 is FQNEAQ. This CDR3 has 15 residues. Trimming took off 2 bases at V and 2 bases at J, with 12 bases between the two ends. The CDR3 here is CASSLRGAPNTEAFF. The CDR3 nucleotides read TGTGCCAGCAGCTTACGGGGGGCGCCTAACACTGAAGCTTTCTTT.

A word on this clonotype: One junction end disagrees with the germline gene, perhaps due to a read error. V usage is TRBV10-3 and J usage is TRBJ1-4; D remains unclear. The germline gives CDR1 ENHRY, CDR2 SYGVKD. This CDR3 has 16 residues. CDR3 amino acids: CAISESIGQLNEKLFF. The CDR3 nucleotides read TGTGCCATCAGCGAGTCGATCGGGCAGCTTAATGAAAAACTGTTTTTT.

A few counts support this clonotype. The gene calls are TRBV6-2 or TRBV6-3 and TRBJ1-5; D call uncertain. Germline CDR1 reads MNHEY; CDR2 reads SVGEGT. There are 18 residues in the CDR3. Trimming cost V 6 bases and J 0 bases, with 21 bases left between them. Here the CDR3 DNA reads TGTGCCAGCAGCCCTCCTTTGGGATCCCCCTATAGCAATCAGCCCCAGCATTTT. This sequence encodes CASSPPLGSPYSNQPQHF.

This clonotype has just a few counts. The V and J genes are TRBV3-1 and TRBJ1-1; the D gene is possibly TRBD1 (5 bases). This CDR3 comprises 14 residues. Looked up from germline, CDR1 is LGHDT and CDR2 is YNNKEL (reference sequence). Trimming stripped 7 bases from V and 5 bases from J, with 17 bases between. The CDR3 loop is CASNQGMGKTEAFF. CDR3 nucleotide sequence: TGTGCCAGCAACCAGGGTATGGGTAAGACTGAAGCTTTCTTT.

The chain carries TRBV7-2 and TRBJ2-5; D is perhaps TRBD1 (5 bases). Germline CDR1 reads SGHTA; CDR2 reads FQGNSA. CDR3 length equals 14 residues. The V end was cut by 6 bases, the J end by 4 bases, with 15 bases between. CDR3 DNA: TGTGCCAGCAGGACGGCAGGGCGAAGAGAGACCCAGTACTTC. Protein sequence: CASRTAGRRETQYF.

This clonotype was observed many times. This chain uses TRBV9 with TRBJ2-7; 7 nucleotides line up with TRBD1. With V trimmed by 0 bases and J by 3 bases, 0 bases remained unmatched. Per the germline V gene, CDR1 is SGDLS and CDR2 is YYNGEE. This CDR3 comprises 13 residues. In nucleotides, the CDR3 is TGTGCCAGCAGCGTAGGGGACAGCTACGAGCAGTACTTC. Amino acid sequence: CASSVGDSYEQYF.

Details on this clonotype: Germline is not matched at one junction end, which may reflect a read error. This chain joins TRBV7-2 and TRBJ2-2, with a tentative D call TRBD1 (7 bases). The CDR3 is 14 amino acids. Germline V gives CDR1 SGHTA, CDR2 FQGNSA. CDR3 amino acids: CASSLQGGTGEPFF. The CDR3 DNA is TGTGCCAGCAGCTTACAGGGGGGCACCGGGGAGCCGTTTTTT. Drawing the rest from reference TRBV7-2 and TRBJ2-2, the complete variable domain is GAGVSQSPSNKVTEKGKDVELRCDPISGHTALYWYRQSLGQGLEFLIYFQGNSAPDKSGLPSDRFSAERTGGSVSTLTIQRTQQEDSAVYLCASSLQGGTGEPFFGEGSRLTVL.

This clonotype has more than one count but fewer than ten. The chain recombines TRBV6-4 with TRBJ2-3, with 9 bases aligning to TRBD2. The CDR3 runs to 16 residues. The J segment lost 2 bases and the V segment lost 2 bases, leaving 5 bases of the junction unmatched. From germline, CDR1 is MRHNA and CDR2 SNTAGT. The DNA of the CDR3 is TGTGCCAGCAGTGACGGAGCGGGGGGCACCACAGATACGCAGTATTTT. Its protein product is CASSDGAGGTTDTQYF.